These T cell receptor beta chains were read from a single sample in a study of CD8+CD57+ T cells in acquired aplastic anemia. TCRdb processed the reads anew with MiXCR; each CDR3 protein has one entry. The table records some 240,000 distinct CDR3 sequences, 30% to 40% of them present only once. Source material: sorted CD4+, CD8+, or CD8+CD57+ T cells (not recorded which) from PBMCs. Receptor source: a human donor in good health, serving as a control. The CDR3 runs from the conserved cysteine through the conserved F or W. The D gene is left open where the match is weak. Clone size is stated in some rows and not others, as once, few, many or a class when expanded.

j_call | cdr3_length | clone_size | v_call | d_call | cdr3_nt | cdr3_aa
TRBJ1-2 | 16 | . | TRBV10-3 | TRBD1 | TGTGCCATCAGTGCGACAGGGACGGGCTACGAGCATGGCTACACCTTC | CAISATGTGYEHGYTF
TRBJ1-2 | 12 | many | TRBV29-1 | . | TGCAGCGTTGAGGGCAGGGTTGACGGCTACACCTTC | CSVEGRVDGYTF
TRBJ2-1 | 14 | . | TRBV29-1 | TRBD2 | TGCAGCGTTGGTGGACTAGCGGGCTACAATGAGCAGTTCTTC | CSVGGLAGYNEQFF
TRBJ1-1 | 12 | . | TRBV20-1 | . | TGCAGTGCTGGTGGCAGGGACACTGAAGCTTTCTTT | CSAGGRDTEAFF
TRBJ1-5 | 15 | . | TRBV15 | . | TGTGCCACCAGCAGAGTAGGGGCAAGCAATCAGCCCCAGCACTTT | CATSRVGASNQPQHF
TRBJ1-1 | 14 | many | TRBV7-3 | . | TGTGCCAGCAGCTTAAATGAGTGGGGTACTGAAGCTTTCTTT | CASSLNEWGTEAFF
TRBJ2-5 | 15 | . | TRBV6-2/TRBV6-3 | TRBD1 | TGTGCCAGTACACCGGGACAGGGGATGAGAGAGACCCAGTACTTC | CASTPGQGMRETQYF
TRBJ2-7 | 18 | . | TRBV10-3 | . | TGTGCCATCAGTGAGCCCCCGGGGGCGGAGCGGGGTCTCTACGAGCAGTACTTC | CAISEPPGAERGLYEQYF
TRBJ2-7 | 13 | . | TRBV7-3 | . | TGTGCCAGCAGCTTATTCACCGCCTACGAGCAGTACTTC | CASSLFTAYEQYF
TRBJ2-7 | 13 | many | TRBV29-1 | . | TGCAGCGTTGTCGGTGGCTACCTCTACGAGCAGTACTTC | CSVVGGYLYEQYF
TRBJ1-1 | 13 | . | TRBV20-1 | TRBD1 | TGCAGTGCTATCCAGACAGGGAACACTGAGGCTTTCTTT | CSAIQTGNTEAFF
TRBJ2-2 | 18 | many | TRBV11-2 | . | TGTGCCAGCAGCTTATTTCCCCGCCCTATCGCGAACACCGGGGAGCTGTTTTTT | CASSLFPRPIANTGELFF
TRBJ2-1 | 15 | . | TRBV10-3 | . | TGTGCCATCAGTGATTCAGGGACCAAATACAATGAGCAGTTCTTC | CAISDSGTKYNEQFF
TRBJ2-5 | 15 | . | TRBV20-1 | . | TGCAGTGCTAGAGATGGGGGGCAGGCCATAGAGACCCAGTACTTC | CSARDGGQAIETQYF
TRBJ2-3 | 14 | . | TRBV2 | . | TGTGCCAGCAGTACTCAGGGGAGGACAGATACGCAGTATTTT | CASSTQGRTDTQYF
TRBJ1-4 | 15 | . | TRBV7-8 | . | TGTGTCAGCAGCCTTCGGTCTACCTTTAATGAAAAACTGTTTTTT | CVSSLRSTFNEKLFF
TRBJ1-1 | 13 | many | TRBV7-2 | . | TGTGCCAGCAGCGGGCTTTCCACCTCTGAAGCTTTCTTT | CASSGLSTSEAFF
TRBJ2-1 | 18 | . | TRBV5-4 | . | TGTGCCAGCAGCTTGGGTAGCGGAGGGACGAGCTCCTACAATGAGCAGTTCTTC | CASSLGSGGTSSYNEQFF
TRBJ2-3 | 16 | many | TRBV7-8 | TRBD2 | TGTGCCAGCAGCTTACTAGCGGGGGGCTACACAGATACGCAGTATTTT | CASSLLAGGYTDTQYF
TRBJ1-1 | 16 | . | TRBV12-3/TRBV12-4 | . | TGTGCCAGCAGGAGGGGACCCCCGGGTCTCGACACTGAAGCTTTCTTT | CASRRGPPGLDTEAFF